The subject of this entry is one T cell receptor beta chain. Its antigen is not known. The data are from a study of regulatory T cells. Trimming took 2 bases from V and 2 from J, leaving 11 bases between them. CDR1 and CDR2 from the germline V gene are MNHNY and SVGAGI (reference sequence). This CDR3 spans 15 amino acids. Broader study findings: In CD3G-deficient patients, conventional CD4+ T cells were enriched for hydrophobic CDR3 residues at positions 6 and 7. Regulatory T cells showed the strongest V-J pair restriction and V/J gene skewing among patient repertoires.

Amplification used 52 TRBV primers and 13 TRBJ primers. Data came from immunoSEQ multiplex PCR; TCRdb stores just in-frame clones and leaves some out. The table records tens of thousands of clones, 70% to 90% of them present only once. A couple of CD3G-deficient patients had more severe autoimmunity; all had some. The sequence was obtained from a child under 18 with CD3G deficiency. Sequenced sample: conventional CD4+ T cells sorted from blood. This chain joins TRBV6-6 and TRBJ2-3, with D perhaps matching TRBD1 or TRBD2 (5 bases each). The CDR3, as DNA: TGTGCCAGCAGTTACGGGTGGGGGTACACAGATACGCAGTATTTT. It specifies CASSYGWGYTDTQYF.